The 17 T cell receptor beta chains below all came from one sample that was sequenced in a study of identifying expanded T cells in peripheral blood. Sequencing used immunoSEQ multiplex PCR; TCRdb keeps in-frame clones, though not all of them. The sample records about 82,000 clones, roughly 90% being singletons. Sequenced material: blood. Receptor source: a person aged 18 to 70 in good health.

The chain is built from TRBV5-1 and TRBJ1-1; 8 nucleotides line up with TRBD1. The length of the CDR3 is 13 residues. With 2 bases clipped from V and 5 bases from J, the junction kept 2 bases outside the gene matches. Germline assignment: CDR1 SGHRS and CDR2 YFSETQ. The CDR3 sequence: CASSLQGGTEAFF. DNA for the CDR3: TGCGCCAGCAGCTTACAGGGGGGAACTGAAGCTTTCTTT. The entire variable domain, with the rest obtained from reference TRBV5-1 and TRBJ1-1, is as follows: KAGVTQTPRYLIKTRGQQVTLSCSPISGHRSVSWYQQTPGQGLQFLFEYFSETQRNKGNFPGRFSGRQFSNSRSEMNVSTLELGDSALYLCASSLQGGTEAFFGQGTRLTVV.

This clone was found once. This chain uses TRBV7-2 with TRBJ1-2; 11 positions match TRBD1. Germline values: CDR1 SGHTA, CDR2 FQGNSA. The CDR3 runs 14 residues. The junction had 3 bases not matched to a gene; V was cut back by 3 bases and J by 6 bases. The CDR3 sequence: CASSFQGQGDGYTF. The CDR3, as DNA: TGTGCCAGCAGCTTTCAGGGACAGGGGGATGGCTACACCTTC.

This rearrangement joins TRBV30 to TRBJ1-4; D perhaps matches TRBD1 (5 bases). Between the trimmed V and J ends, which lost 5 bases and 7 bases, there was a span of 11 bases. The length of the CDR3 is 12 residues. Germline V gives CDR1 GTSNPN, CDR2 SVGIG (reference sequence). DNA for the CDR3: TGTGCCTGGGGGGCACGGGGTGAAAAACTGTTTTTT. This encodes CAWGARGEKLFF.

The rearrangement uses TRBV6-5 and TRBJ1-5; 8 bases agree with TRBD1. The CDR3 sequence is 15 residues long. CDR1 and CDR2 (germline): MNHEY, SVGAGI. The junction had 11 bases not matched to a gene; V was cut back by 6 bases and J by 7 bases. The CDR3: CASRRTTGGSQPQHF. CDR3 coding DNA: TGTGCCAGCAGACGAACTACAGGGGGTTCCCAGCCCCAGCATTTT.

The rearrangement uses TRBV5-6 and TRBJ2-5, with a possible D match to TRBD2 (6 bases). Deletions cut 1 base from V and 4 bases from J, with 14 bases between. The germline V gene has CDR1 SGHDT and CDR2 YYEEEE. CDR3 length: 15 residues. CDR3 region: CASSLLTGVGETQYF. Here the CDR3 DNA reads TGTGCCAGCAGCTTGCTAACGGGAGTGGGAGAGACCCAGTACTTC.

The CDR3 nucleotides are TGTGCCAGCTCACCACAGGAGAACACTGAAGCTTTCTTT. It specifies CASSPQENTEAFF. This rearrangement joins TRBV18 to TRBJ1-1; D ambiguous. The V gene's germline CDR1 is KGHSH and CDR2 LQKENI. V was pared by 1 base and J by 1 base, with 4 bases between. CDR3 length: 13 residues.

The chain uses TRBV6-1 and TRBJ1-2; D remains unclear. V was shortened by 3 bases and J by 5 bases, with 16 bases between the two germline ends. CDR1 and CDR2 (germline): MNHNS, SASEGT. There are 15 residues in the CDR3. Written as DNA, the CDR3 is TGTGCCAGCAGTGACGCTATACGGACTTTTTATGGCTACACCTTC. Its protein product is CASSDAIRTFYGYTF.

CDR3 residues: CASQRGLAYTGELFF. The CDR3 DNA reads TGTGCCAGCCAAAGGGGACTAGCGTACACCGGGGAGCTGTTTTTT. The genes are TRBV27 and TRBJ2-2; 10 nucleotides align to TRBD2. V lost 8 bases and J lost 3; bases outside the gene matches: 6. Germline CDR1 MNHEY, CDR2 SMNVEV (reference sequence). The CDR3 runs 15 residues.

With respect to this clone: Other nucleotide sequences in the sample specify the same CDR3. The V and J genes are TRBV15 and TRBJ2-5; TRBD2 agrees at 13 bases. Germline CDR1 and CDR2: LNHNV and YYDKDF (reference sequence). CDR3 length equals 15 residues. V lost 9 bases, J lost 3 bases, and 7 bases stayed unmatched. CDR3 residues: CATTAGLAGEETQYF. The CDR3 DNA sequence: TGTGCCACGACAGCAGGACTAGCGGGAGAAGAGACCCAGTACTTC.

The chain is built from TRBV4-1 and TRBJ2-7, with D possibly TRBD2 on 6 matching bases. The germline V and J ends were trimmed by 4 bases and 6 bases, with 16 bases remaining between them. Germline CDR1 is MGHRA and CDR2 is YSYEKL. The CDR3 length is 14 residues. The CDR3, as DNA: TGCGCCAGCAGCCGCTGGGAGGCGGCCTCCGAGCAGTACTTC. Amino acids: CASSRWEAASEQYF.

V usage is TRBV18 and J usage is TRBJ2-1; 12 bases map to TRBD2. V shed 2 bases, J shed 10 bases, and the junction held 9 bases outside the gene matches. Germline values: CDR1 KGHSH, CDR2 LQKENI. The CDR3 runs 16 residues. The CDR3 coding sequence is TGTGCCAGCTCACCAGTTCGGCTAGCGGGGGGGCGCGAGCAGTTCTTC. The encoded protein is CASSPVRLAGGREQFF.

The V call is TRBV7-2, the J call TRBJ1-2; possibly TRBD1 for D (6 bases). Looked up from germline, CDR1 is SGHTA and CDR2 is FQGNSA. This CDR3 is built from 16 residues. Trimming removed 1 base from V and 3 bases from J, with 15 bases in between. CDR3 sequence: CASSLESQGSHYGYTF. The DNA of the CDR3 is TGTGCCAGCAGCTTAGAATCCCAGGGGTCTCACTATGGCTACACCTTC.

The chain uses TRBV15 and TRBJ1-1; D call uncertain. Deletions cut 2 bases from V and 1 base from J, with 8 bases between. This CDR3 is 14 amino acids long. Germline V gene data show CDR1 as LNHNV and CDR2 as YYDKDF (reference sequence). Here the CDR3 reads CATSRRDKNTEAFF. CDR3 DNA: TGTGCCACCAGCAGAAGAGACAAGAACACTGAAGCTTTCTTT.

The chain recombines TRBV7-3 with TRBJ2-1, with TRBD2 as a possible D gene (5 bases). The CDR3 spans 15 residues. V was pared by 4 bases and J by 6 bases, with 16 bases between. CDR1 and CDR2 from the germline V gene are SGHTA and FQGTGA. Written as DNA, the CDR3 is TGTGCCAGCAGCTCCCCCGTCGGGCTAGCCAATGAGCAGTTCTTC. It yields the protein CASSSPVGLANEQFF. The full variable domain, in which reference TRBV7-3 and TRBJ2-1 provide the parts outside the CDR3, is GAGVSQTPSNKVTEKGKYVELRCDPISGHTALYWYRQSLGQGPEFLIYFQGTGAADDSGLPNDRFFAVRPEGSVSTLKIQRTERGDSAVYLCASSSPVGLANEQFFGPGTRLTVL.

The CDR3 reads CASSLRRGYEQYF. The CDR3 DNA follows: TGTGCCAGCAGTTTACGGCGGGGATACGAGCAGTACTTC. This chain connects TRBV27 to TRBJ2-7; maybe TRBD2 (6 bases). Trimming stripped 2 bases from V and 4 bases from J, with 9 bases between. Germline loops: CDR1 MNHEY, CDR2 SMNVEV (reference sequence). The CDR3 has 13 amino acids.

This clone was recorded once. This chain connects TRBV11-2 to TRBJ2-7, with D perhaps TRBD1 or TRBD2 (6 bases each). This CDR3 is built from 15 residues. Germline V gene lookup returns CDR1 SGHAT and CDR2 FQNNGV. Trimming took off 4 bases at V and 9 bases at J, with 22 bases between the two ends. CDR3 bases: TGTGCCAGCAGCTCTGGGATGGGGGGCAGCCTCGGGCAGTACTTC. This codes for CASSSGMGGSLGQYF.

This clone was counted only a few times. The chain couples TRBV7-2 to TRBJ1-5; D is unresolved. This CDR3 region has 12 residues. Germline assignment: CDR1 SGHTA and CDR2 FQGNSA. With 4 bases removed from V and 7 bases from J, the gap between germline ends came to 8 bases. CDR3 amino acids: CASSYYSQPQHF. CDR3 bases: TGTGCCAGCAGCTACTACAGCCAGCCCCAGCATTTT.